This T cell receptor beta chain was documented in a study of cytomegalovirus exposure and HLA in healthy donors. Germline CDR1 is MNHEY and CDR2 is SVGAGI. The length of the CDR3 is 13 residues. V was shortened by 6 bases and J by 1 base, with 9 bases between the two germline ends. Unrecorded immune exposures were likely, despite nominal health at sampling. The study ran its PCR with 60 Vbeta and 13 Jbeta primers. Per the authors' pipeline: It was a later analysis that counted tens of millions of unique TCR beta chains, of which roughly 10 million were shared. Repertoires were generated with immunoSEQ multiplex PCR, while TCRdb's copy carries only in-frame clones and drops some. Clonal size and the V and J genes are those of that table, whereas D and trimming came from the DNA. Of 75,000 to 95,000 clones in the sample, 60% to 70% were seen once.

The chain recombines TRBV6-5 with TRBJ1-2; TRBD1 might be the D (6 bases). This TCR was recovered from a woman in her thirties in good health and CMV-seronegative. Sequencing input: PBMCs. CDR3 sequence (DNA): TGTGCCAGCAGCAGGACAGTTAACTATGGCTACACCTTC. It codes for CASSRTVNYGYTF.